This TCR beta chain was identified in a study of Graves' ophthalmopathy and Graves' hyperthyroidism. In the study overall: At initial diagnosis, peripheral blood was obtained, and this preceded any treatment. Study-level findings and limits: Ophthalmopathy and stable hyperthyroidism were discriminated by a 13-signature model, with 87.88% sensitivity and approximately 78% specificity. Blood also contained most of the expanded thyroid clonotypes above 0.001 frequency.

V dropped 5 bases and J dropped 2 bases, with 6 bases sitting between them. Germline V gene data show CDR1 as SGHVS and CDR2 as FQNEAQ. This CDR3 spans 13 amino acids. This clonotype was seen ten or more times. Its cognate antigen is unknown. Ophthalmopathy cases showed moderate-to-severe activity, scoring CAS ≥3 and NOSPECS ≥4, with duration under 3 months. Using RNA transcripts, the TCR beta CDR3 regions were amplified. First-round RT-PCR relied on HTBI primers, and a second-round multiplex PCR came next. TCRdb re-analysed the multiplex PCR reads in MiXCR, keeping a single row per CDR3 protein. Here the sample spans roughly 230,000 distinct CDR3 sequences, roughly a fifth being singletons.

The TCR originated in a woman aged 50 to 65 with Graves' ophthalmopathy. V and J are TRBV7-8 and TRBJ2-2, with D unclear. The specimen was peripheral blood. CDR3 region: CASSIKNTGELFF. As DNA, the CDR3 is TGTGCCAGCAGCATAAAAAACACCGGGGAGCTGTTTTTT.